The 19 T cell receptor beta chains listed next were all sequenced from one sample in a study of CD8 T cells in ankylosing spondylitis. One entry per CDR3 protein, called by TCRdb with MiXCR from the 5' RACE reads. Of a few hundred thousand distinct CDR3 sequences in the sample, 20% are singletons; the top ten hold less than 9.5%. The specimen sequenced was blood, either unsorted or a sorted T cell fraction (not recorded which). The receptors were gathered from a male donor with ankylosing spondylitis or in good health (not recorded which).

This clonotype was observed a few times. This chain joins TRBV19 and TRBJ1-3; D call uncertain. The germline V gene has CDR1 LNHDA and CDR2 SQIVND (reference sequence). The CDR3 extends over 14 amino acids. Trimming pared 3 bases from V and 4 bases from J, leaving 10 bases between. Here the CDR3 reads CASSIYGGGNTIYF. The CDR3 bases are TGTGCCAGTAGTATCTACGGCGGAGGAAACACCATATATTTT. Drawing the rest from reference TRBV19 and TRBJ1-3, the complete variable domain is DGGITQSPKYLFRKEGQNVTLSCEQNLNHDAMYWYRQDPGQGLRLIYYSQIVNDFQKGDIAEGYSVSREKKESFPLTVTSAQKNPTAFYLCASSIYGGGNTIYFGEGSWLTVV.

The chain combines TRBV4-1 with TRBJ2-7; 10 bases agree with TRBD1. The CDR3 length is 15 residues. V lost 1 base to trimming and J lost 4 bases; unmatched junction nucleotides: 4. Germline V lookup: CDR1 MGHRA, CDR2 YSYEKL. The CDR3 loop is CASSQVAGQGYEQYV. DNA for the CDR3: TGCGCCAGCAGCCAAGTGGCGGGACAGGGGTACGAGCAGTACGTC.

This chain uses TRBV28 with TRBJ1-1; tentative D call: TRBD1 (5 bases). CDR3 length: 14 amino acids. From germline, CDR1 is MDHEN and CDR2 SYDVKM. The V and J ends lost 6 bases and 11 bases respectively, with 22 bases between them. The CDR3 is CASSPRGPWGRAFF. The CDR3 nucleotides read TGTGCCAGCAGCCCTCGGGGTCCCTGGGGGAGGGCTTTCTTT. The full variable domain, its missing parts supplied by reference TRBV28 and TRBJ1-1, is DVKVTQSSRYLVKRTGEKVFLECVQDMDHENMFWYRQDPGLGLRLIYFSYDVKMKEKGDIPEGYSVSREKKERFSLILESASTNQTSMYLCASSPRGPWGRAFFGQGTRLTVV.

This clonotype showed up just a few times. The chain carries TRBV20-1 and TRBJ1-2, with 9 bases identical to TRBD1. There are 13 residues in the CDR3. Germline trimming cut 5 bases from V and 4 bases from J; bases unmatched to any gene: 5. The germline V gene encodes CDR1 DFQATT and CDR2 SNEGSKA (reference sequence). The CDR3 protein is CSAHGTGSYGYTF. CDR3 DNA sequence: TGCAGTGCTCACGGGACAGGGTCCTATGGCTACACCTTC.

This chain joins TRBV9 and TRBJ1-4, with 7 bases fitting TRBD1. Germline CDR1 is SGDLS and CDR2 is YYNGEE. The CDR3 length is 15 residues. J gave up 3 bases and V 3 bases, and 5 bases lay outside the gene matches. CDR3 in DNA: TGTGCCAGCAGCGCTCACAGGGGAGCTAATGAAAAACTGTTTTTT. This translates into CASSAHRGANEKLFF.

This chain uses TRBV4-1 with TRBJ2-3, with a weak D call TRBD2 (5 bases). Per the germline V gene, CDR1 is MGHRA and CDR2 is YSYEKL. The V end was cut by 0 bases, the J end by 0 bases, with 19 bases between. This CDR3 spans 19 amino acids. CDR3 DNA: TGCGCCAGCAGCCAAGATCGTGGAGGAGGCCAAGGGAGCACAGATACGCAGTATTTT. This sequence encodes CASSQDRGGGQGSTDTQYF.

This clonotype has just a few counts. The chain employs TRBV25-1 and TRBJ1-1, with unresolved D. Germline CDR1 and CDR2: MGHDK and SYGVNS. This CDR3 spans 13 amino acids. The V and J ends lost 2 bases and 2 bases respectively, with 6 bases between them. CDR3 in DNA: TGTGCCAGCAGTGAACCAGGTAACACTGAAGCTTTCTTT. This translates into CASSEPGNTEAFF.

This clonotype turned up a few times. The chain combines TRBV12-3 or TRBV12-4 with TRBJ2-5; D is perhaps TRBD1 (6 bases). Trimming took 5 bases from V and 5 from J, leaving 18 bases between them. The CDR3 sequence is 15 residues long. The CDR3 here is CASSPTTGGRETQYF. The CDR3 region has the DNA TGTGCCAGCAGTCCGACGACAGGCGGAAGGGAGACCCAGTACTTC.

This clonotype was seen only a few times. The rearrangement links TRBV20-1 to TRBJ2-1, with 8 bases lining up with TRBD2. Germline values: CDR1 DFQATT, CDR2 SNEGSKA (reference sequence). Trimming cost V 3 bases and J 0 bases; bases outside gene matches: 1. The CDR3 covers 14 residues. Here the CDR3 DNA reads TGCAGTGCTAGTAGCGGGAACTCCTACAATGAGCAGTTCTTC. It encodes CSASSGNSYNEQFF.

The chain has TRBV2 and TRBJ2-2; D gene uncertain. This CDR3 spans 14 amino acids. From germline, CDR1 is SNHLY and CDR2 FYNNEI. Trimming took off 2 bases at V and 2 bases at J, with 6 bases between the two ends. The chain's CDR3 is CASSENYNTGELFF. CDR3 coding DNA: TGTGCCAGCAGTGAAAACTATAACACCGGGGAGCTGTTTTTT. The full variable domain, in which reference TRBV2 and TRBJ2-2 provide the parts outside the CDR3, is EPEVTQTPSHQVTQMGQEVILRCVPISNHLYFYWYRQILGQKVEFLVSFYNNEISEKSEIFDDQFSVERPDGSNFTLKIRSTKLEDSAMYFCASSENYNTGELFFGEGSRLTVL.

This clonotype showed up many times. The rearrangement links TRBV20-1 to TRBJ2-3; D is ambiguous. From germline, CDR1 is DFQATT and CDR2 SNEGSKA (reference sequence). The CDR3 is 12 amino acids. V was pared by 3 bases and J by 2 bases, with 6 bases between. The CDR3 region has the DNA TGCAGTGCTAGCCCCTTCACAGATACGCAGTATTTT. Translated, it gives CSASPFTDTQYF.

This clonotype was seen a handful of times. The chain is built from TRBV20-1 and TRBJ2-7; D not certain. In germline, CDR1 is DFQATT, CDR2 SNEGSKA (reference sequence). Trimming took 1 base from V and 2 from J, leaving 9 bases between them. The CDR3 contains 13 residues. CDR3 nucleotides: TGCAGTGCTAGAGGGTGGCAGGCCTACGAGCAGTACGTC. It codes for CSARGWQAYEQYV.

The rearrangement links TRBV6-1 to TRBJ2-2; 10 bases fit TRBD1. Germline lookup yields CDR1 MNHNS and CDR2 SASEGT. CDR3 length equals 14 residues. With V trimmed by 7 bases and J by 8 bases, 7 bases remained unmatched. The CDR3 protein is CASKPGQGTGELFF. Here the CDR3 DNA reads TGTGCCAGCAAACCGGGACAGGGGACAGGGGAGCTGTTTTTT.

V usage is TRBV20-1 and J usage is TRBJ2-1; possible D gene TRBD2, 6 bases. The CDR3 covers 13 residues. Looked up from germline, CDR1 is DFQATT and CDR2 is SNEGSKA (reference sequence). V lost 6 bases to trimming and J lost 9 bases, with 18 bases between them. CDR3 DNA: TGCAGTGCCACCCCCTTAGTCGGGGGTGAGCAGTTCTTC. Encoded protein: CSATPLVGGEQFF.

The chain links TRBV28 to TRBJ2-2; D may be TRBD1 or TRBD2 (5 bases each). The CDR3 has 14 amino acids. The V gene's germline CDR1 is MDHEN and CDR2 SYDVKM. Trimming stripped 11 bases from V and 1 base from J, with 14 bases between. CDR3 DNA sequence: TGTGCCGGCCTGGGGGTAGGGAACACCGGGGAGCTGTTTTTT. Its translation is CAGLGVGNTGELFF.

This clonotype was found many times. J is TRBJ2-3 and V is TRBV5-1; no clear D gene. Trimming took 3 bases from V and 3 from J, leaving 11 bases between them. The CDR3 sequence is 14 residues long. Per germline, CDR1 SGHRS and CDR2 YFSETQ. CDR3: CASSSLRPTDTQYF. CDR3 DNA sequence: TGCGCCAGCAGCTCCCTAAGGCCGACAGATACGCAGTATTTT.

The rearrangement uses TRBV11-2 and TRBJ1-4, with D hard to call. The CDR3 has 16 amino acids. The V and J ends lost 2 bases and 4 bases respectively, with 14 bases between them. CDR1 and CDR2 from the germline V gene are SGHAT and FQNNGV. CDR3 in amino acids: CASSLRLGGNNEKLFF. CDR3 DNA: TGTGCCAGCAGCTTAAGGCTGGGAGGAAATAATGAAAAACTGTTTTTT.

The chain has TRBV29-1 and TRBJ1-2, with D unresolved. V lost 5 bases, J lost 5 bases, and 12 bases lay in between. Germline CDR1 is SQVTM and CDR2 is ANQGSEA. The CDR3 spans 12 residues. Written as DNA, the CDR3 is TGCAGCGTTACCTCAGGAGAATATGGCTACACCTTC. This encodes CSVTSGEYGYTF.

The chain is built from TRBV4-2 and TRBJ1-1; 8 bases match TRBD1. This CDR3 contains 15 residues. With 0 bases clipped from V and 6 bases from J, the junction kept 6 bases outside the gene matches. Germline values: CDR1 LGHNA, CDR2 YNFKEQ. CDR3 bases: TGTGCCAGCAGCCAAGAGGACAGGGCGGGCGCTGAAGCTTTCTTT. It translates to CASSQEDRAGAEAFF.